This paragraph covers one T cell receptor (beta chain) sequence. Its specific antigen is unknown. Per-base qualities were not stored, and no clone one base away is much larger. The sample comes from a study of OX40 agonist ivuxolimab in advanced cancers. Context from the whole study: The costimulatory receptor OX40 (CD134) was targeted by ivuxolimab, a fully human IgG2 agonistic monoclonal antibody. The point of sequencing TCRbeta in the periphery was to test whether ivuxolimab changed TCR sequence diversity and drove clonal T-cell expansion. The paper reports the monotherapy dose-escalation portion (N of about 50 patients) of the phase I ivuxolimab trial. Three dose-escalation patients achieved partial responses, one with hepatocellular carcinoma and two with cutaneous melanoma. Intravenous ivuxolimab was administered to patients every 2 weeks at six dose levels: 0.01, 0.1, 0.3, 1.5, 3 and 10 mg/kg. Prior anti-PD-1, anti-PD-L1 or anti-CTLA-4 therapy was permitted, and 35% to 40% of dose-escalation patients had received checkpoint inhibitors. In the dose-escalation cohort, 70% to 90% of patients were male, and the mean age was roughly 56 years with a range of about 20 to 79. Of the roughly 54 dose-escalation patients, hepatocellular carcinoma was present in 19, melanoma in around 15, renal cell carcinoma in 9 and head and neck cancer in 9.

To sequence the TCRbeta CDR3 region, genomic DNA was isolated from the sorted cells. TCRbeta CDR3 regions were sequenced using the immunoSEQ Assay. Here the immuneACCESS table is served through TCRdb, limited to in-frame sequences with V and J called. Missing clones are a known gap in these copies; in checked studies unresolved V genes cover under half, and the rest lacks a known reason. For this sample the table gives over 65,000 clones, of which 90% were detected only once. The top ten constitute less than 2% of the sample. CDR1 and CDR2 are drawn from the germline V gene (reference sequence): DFQATT, SNEGSKA. The CDR3 contains 11 residues, cysteine and phenylalanine counted. Kept here is only the CDR3 DNA, which spans 33 bases and is read in frame from base 1. Cut back by 5 bases and 6 bases, the V and J ends lie 9 bases apart. What the research found in general, with its limitations: Antigen specificity was not determined for the clonally expanded peripheral T cells. In the 0.1-3.0 mg/kg groups, partial responders had among the lowest normalized peripheral clonal expansion, particularly in CD8+ T cells. On average, CD8+ T cells showed more expanded clones than CD4+ T cells after ivuxolimab. Low levels of normalized T-cell clonal expansion were also seen in some patients who did not respond. At doses from 0.1 to 3.0 mg/kg, clonal expansion was seen in both CD4+ and CD8+ blood T cells between baseline and week 6.

Patients with autoimmune disease history or receiving systemic immunosuppression were excluded from the trial. In every dose cohort, peripheral blood was drawn for TCR sequencing at baseline, cycle 4 day 1, and cycle 7 day 1. The samples were drawn from a first-in-human, open-label, multicenter phase I dose-escalation trial of ivuxolimab. The trial enrolled adults with locally advanced or metastatic head and neck squamous cell, hepatocellular, melanoma or renal cell carcinoma. Before TCR sequencing, CD4+ T cells and CD8+ T cells from peripheral blood were sorted into separate populations. The sequencing here drew on CD4+ or CD8+ T cells sorted from blood, taken in a trial of the OX40 agonist ivuxolimab. The V and J segments used are TRBV20-1 and TRBJ2-3; the D gene remains uncertain. The source of this sequence is an adult with an advanced solid tumor such as melanoma, head and neck, liver or kidney cancer. The CDR3 in this case is CSAPISDTQYF. The nucleotide sequence reads TGCAGTGCTCCAATTTCGGATACGCAGTATTTT.